The next 23 T cell receptor beta chains were all read from a single sample in a study of T cells in Graves' hyperthyroidism and ophthalmopathy (dated 2019 in TCRdb). Preparation of the library involved multiplex PCR. The listed sequencing device is Illumina HiSeq 2000. The TCR beta CDR3 regions were amplified from RNA transcripts. A first-round RT-PCR of the TCR CDR3 used the HTBI primer set with the Qiagen OneStep RT-PCR kit. TCRdb trimmed public reads at Q25 via fastp, called clones via MiXCR and kept in-frame beta chains. Entries that share a CDR3 protein sequence are merged under the most common genes and DNA. The sample table lists fewer than 450,000 distinct CDR3 sequences, roughly 15% of them with a count of one. The top ten hold about 21% of the sample. The sequenced sample consisted of blood. All receptors derive from a woman aged 55-69 years with Graves' ophthalmopathy.

This clonotype occurred many times. The V and J genes are TRBV20-1 and TRBJ2-2, with D uncertain. The V end was cut by 3 bases, the J end by 5 bases, with 13 bases between. Germline V gene sequence: CDR1 DFQATT, CDR2 SNEGSKA (reference sequence). The CDR3 spans 14 residues. As DNA, the CDR3 is TGCAGTGCTAGCCTTAATCTGGGTACCGGGGAGCTGTTTTTT. As protein: CSASLNLGTGELFF.

This clonotype was detected many times. V usage is TRBV3-1 and J usage is TRBJ2-2; D might be TRBD1 (5 bases). CDR3 length equals 17 residues. Germline values: CDR1 LGHDT, CDR2 YNNKEL (reference sequence). V was shortened by 2 bases and J by 1 base, with 14 bases between the two germline ends. This CDR3 reads CASSQISGLGNTGELFF. Written as DNA, the CDR3 is TGTGCCAGCAGCCAAATCTCAGGGTTGGGGAACACCGGGGAGCTGTTTTTT.

Note on this clonotype: A much larger clone differs from this one at a single base, so this may be a read error. The V and J genes are TRBV7-6 and TRBJ1-1, with D uncertain. Trimming cost V 0 bases and J 3 bases, with 14 bases left between them. The germline CDR1 and CDR2 sequences are SGHVS and FNYEAQ. This CDR3 has 16 residues. The CDR3 region has the DNA TGTGCCAGCAGCTTAGCGCCTGTGCCAGGTCACACTGAAGCTTTCTTT. Its protein product is CASSLAPVPGHTEAFF.

This clonotype was recorded a few times. The chain joins TRBV5-1 to TRBJ2-2; weak D call: TRBD2 (6 bases). Per germline, CDR1 SGHRS and CDR2 YFSETQ. The CDR3 runs 19 residues. Trimming removed 6 bases at V and 3 bases at J, with 27 bases between. The CDR3 bases are TGCGCCAGCAAACCGGGACCGGGCCTTACGGGAGAGGACACCGGGGAGCTGTTTTTT. It specifies CASKPGPGLTGEDTGELFF.

The V and J genes are TRBV28 and TRBJ2-7, with 12 bases fitting TRBD2. The germline V gene encodes CDR1 MDHEN and CDR2 SYDVKM. The CDR3 extends over 17 amino acids. V shed 8 bases, J shed 0 bases, and the junction held 11 bases outside the gene matches. The CDR3 DNA reads as TGTGCCAGCGCCCCCCGGCTAGCGGGGGGGCACTCCTACGAGCAGTACTTC. Encoded protein: CASAPRLAGGHSYEQYF. The full variable domain, rest sourced from reference TRBV28 and TRBJ2-7, is DVKVTQSSRYLVKRTGEKVFLECVQDMDHENMFWYRQDPGLGLRLIYFSYDVKMKEKGDIPEGYSVSREKKERFSLILESASTNQTSMYLCASAPRLAGGHSYEQYFGPGTRLTVT.

The table lists this clonotype with a few counts. The chain combines TRBV5-6 with TRBJ2-3; D is undetermined. CDR1 is SGHDT and CDR2 is YYEEEE in the germline V gene. V was cut by 0 bases and J by 8 bases, with 10 bases left in between. The CDR3 has 13 residues. The CDR3 here is CASSLARSVTQYF. The CDR3, as DNA: TGTGCCAGCAGCTTGGCCCGAAGCGTTACGCAGTATTTT.

This clonotype has a handful of counts. V and J are TRBV12-3 or TRBV12-4 and TRBJ1-3; maybe TRBD1 (5 bases). V lost 3 bases to trimming and J lost 0 bases, with 6 bases between them. This CDR3 is 14 amino acids long. The CDR3 loop reads CASSFRVSGNTIYF. In DNA form, the CDR3 reads TGTGCCAGCAGTTTCAGGGTCTCTGGAAACACCATATATTTT.

This clonotype has at least ten counts. This chain connects TRBV30 to TRBJ2-3; D tentatively fits TRBD1 or TRBD2 (5 bases each). V shed 3 bases and J shed 0 bases, with 7 bases lying between them. The CDR3 extends over 13 amino acids. Germline CDR1 is GTSNPN and CDR2 is SVGIG (reference sequence). The CDR3 here is CAWSEGSTDTQYF. DNA for the CDR3: TGTGCCTGGAGCGAGGGGAGCACAGATACGCAGTATTTT.

The chain links TRBV20-1 to TRBJ2-5, with D uncertain. Trimming removed 6 bases from V and 1 base from J, with 15 bases in between. CDR1 and CDR2 from the germline V gene are DFQATT and SNEGSKA (reference sequence). This CDR3 is 14 amino acids long. CDR3 sequence: CSARTAWTQETQYF. The CDR3 region has the DNA TGCAGTGCAAGAACTGCTTGGACCCAAGAGACCCAGTACTTC.

The chain combines TRBV5-1 with TRBJ2-1; 10 nucleotides agree with TRBD1. CDR1 and CDR2 from the germline V gene are SGHRS and YFSETQ. V shed 3 bases and J 2 bases; nucleotides not matched to a gene: 2. The CDR3 has 15 amino acids. The CDR3 loop reads CASSSGTGAYNEQFF. CDR3 sequence (DNA): TGCGCCAGCAGCTCAGGGACAGGGGCCTACAATGAGCAGTTCTTC.

Only a few counts were recorded for this clonotype. The J gene is TRBJ2-3, the V gene TRBV20-1; no clear D. The germline V and J ends were trimmed by 0 bases and 6 bases, with 10 bases remaining between them. The CDR3 runs 13 residues. Looked up from germline, CDR1 is DFQATT and CDR2 is SNEGSKA (reference sequence). The CDR3 reads CSARDRVGDTQYF. CDR3 coding DNA: TGCAGTGCTAGAGATCGGGTGGGGGATACGCAGTATTTT.

The chain employs TRBV19 and TRBJ2-2; 11 positions agree with TRBD2. In germline, CDR1 is LNHDA, CDR2 SQIVND (reference sequence). The CDR3 has 16 residues. J was trimmed by 5 bases and V by 6 bases; bases with no gene match: 8. The CDR3 loop reads CASRQIAGGPTGELFF. The CDR3 nucleotides read TGTGCCAGTAGACAAATAGCGGGAGGGCCGACCGGGGAGCTGTTTTTT.

The CDR3 nucleotides read TGTGCCAGTGCCTCGTCTGGGGGCAGGACTGAAGCTTTCTTT. Its protein product is CASASSGGRTEAFF. The rearrangement uses TRBV19 and TRBJ1-1; D is perhaps TRBD1 (6 bases). V was pared by 8 bases and J by 5 bases, with 18 bases between. Germline loops: CDR1 LNHDA, CDR2 SQIVND (reference sequence). The CDR3 covers 14 residues.

This clonotype was recorded many times. The J gene is TRBJ1-5, the V gene TRBV20-1, with D perhaps matching TRBD1 (5 bases). Germline-derived CDR1 and CDR2 are DFQATT and SNEGSKA (reference sequence). Trimming cost V 3 bases and J 2 bases, with 20 bases left between them. This CDR3 comprises 17 residues. The CDR3 sequence: CSARSTGGVPGNQPQHF. The CDR3 coding sequence is TGCAGTGCTAGGTCGACGGGGGGGGTCCCTGGCAATCAGCCCCAGCATTTT.

At least ten counts were recorded for this clonotype. In DNA, the CDR3 is TGTGCCAGCAGCGGCGGGACTAGCGGGAGGGACGAGCAGTTCTTC. It yields the protein CASSGGTSGRDEQFF. The V call is TRBV6-2 or TRBV6-3, the J call TRBJ2-1; TRBD2 aligns across 16 bases. Looked up from germline, CDR1 is MNHEY and CDR2 is SVGEGT. The length of the CDR3 is 15 residues. V lost 6 bases, J lost 10 bases, and 6 bases stayed unmatched.

This clonotype was seen ten or more times. The chain carries TRBV12-3 or TRBV12-4 and TRBJ1-2, with D possibly matching TRBD1 (5 bases). Trimming shortened V by 6 bases and J by 8 bases, and 16 bases separated the two germline ends. This CDR3 contains 13 residues. CDR3 amino acids: CASSPDSILGYTF. CDR3 nucleotide sequence: TGTGCCAGCAGCCCAGACAGCATCCTAGGCTACACCTTC.

The sample holds many counts of this clonotype. This rearrangement joins TRBV20-1 to TRBJ1-6; tentative D call: TRBD1 (5 bases). Trimming cost V 5 bases and J 10 bases, with 18 bases left between them. This CDR3 is 14 amino acids long. CDR1 is DFQATT and CDR2 is SNEGSKA in the germline V gene (reference sequence). CDR3 in DNA: TGCAGTGCTCGACCGGGACGCCAAGGATCACCCCTCCACTTT. This encodes CSARPGRQGSPLHF.

This chain connects TRBV7-3 to TRBJ2-1; 16 bases are a match to TRBD2. Germline V gives CDR1 SGHTA, CDR2 FQGTGA. Trimming removed 0 bases from V and 2 bases from J; junction bases left unmatched: 10. The CDR3 length is 21 residues. CDR3 bases: TGTGCCAGCAGCTTAACGCTGCCGGGACTAGCGGGAGGGGGTACCTACAATGAGCAGTTCTTC. Residues: CASSLTLPGLAGGGTYNEQFF.

V is TRBV9 and J is TRBJ2-2; D is ambiguous. V lost 4 bases, J lost 4 bases, and 11 bases lay in between. The CDR3 length is 14 residues. The germline V gene has CDR1 SGDLS and CDR2 YYNGEE. CDR3 nucleotides: TGTGCCAGCAGCCCCCAGACGAGCACCGGGGAGCTGTTTTTT. Protein sequence: CASSPQTSTGELFF.

At least ten counts were recorded for this clonotype. The rearrangement uses TRBV6-1 and TRBJ2-7; a possible D gene is TRBD1 (6 bases). CDR1 MNHNS and CDR2 SASEGT come from the germline V gene. The CDR3 sequence is 12 residues long. Trimming stripped 6 bases from V and 6 bases from J, with 12 bases between. CDR3 in DNA: TGTGCCAGCAGAACACAGGGACCCGAGCAGTACTTC. As protein: CASRTQGPEQYF.

The chain employs TRBV19 and TRBJ2-1; 8 bases are shared with TRBD2. The CDR3 is 16 residues long. Germline CDR1 reads LNHDA; CDR2 reads SQIVND (reference sequence). V was clipped by 3 bases and J by 9 bases; unmatched bases: 13. The CDR3 reads CASSIRWDGRGGEQFF. The CDR3 DNA sequence: TGTGCCAGTAGTATTAGGTGGGACGGGAGGGGGGGTGAGCAGTTCTTC.

The sample holds a few counts of this clonotype. The chain recombines TRBV4-1 with TRBJ2-1; D remains ambiguous. V was shortened by 0 bases and J by 0 bases, with 9 bases between the two germline ends. CDR3 size: 16 residues. Germline V CDR1 and CDR2: MGHRA, YSYEKL. The CDR3 DNA follows: TGCGCCAGCAGCCAAGATACGGACGGCTCCTACAATGAGCAGTTCTTC. Translated, it gives CASSQDTDGSYNEQFF.

This clonotype has a handful of counts. The chain combines TRBV5-1 with TRBJ2-5, with a tentative D call TRBD1 (5 bases). Germline V gives CDR1 SGHRS, CDR2 YFSETQ. V was cut by 2 bases and J by 3 bases, with 5 bases left in between. The CDR3 runs to 12 residues. The CDR3 DNA follows: TGCGCCAGCAGCTTCAGGGAAGAGACCCAGTACTTC. Its protein is CASSFREETQYF.